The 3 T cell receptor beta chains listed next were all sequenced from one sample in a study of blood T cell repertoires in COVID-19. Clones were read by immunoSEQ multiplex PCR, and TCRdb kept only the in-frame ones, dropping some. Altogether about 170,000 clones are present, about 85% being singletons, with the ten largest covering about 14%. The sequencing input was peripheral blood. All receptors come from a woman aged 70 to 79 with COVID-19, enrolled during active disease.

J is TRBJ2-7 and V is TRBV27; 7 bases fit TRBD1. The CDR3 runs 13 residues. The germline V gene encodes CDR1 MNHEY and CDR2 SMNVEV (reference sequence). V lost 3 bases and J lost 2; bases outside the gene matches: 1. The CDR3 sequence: CASSFGQAYEQYF. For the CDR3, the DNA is TGTGCCAGCAGTTTTGGACAGGCCTACGAGCAGTACTTC.

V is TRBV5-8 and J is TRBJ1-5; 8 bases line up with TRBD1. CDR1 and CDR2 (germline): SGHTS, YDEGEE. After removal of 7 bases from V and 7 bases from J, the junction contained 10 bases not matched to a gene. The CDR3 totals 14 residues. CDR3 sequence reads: CASQDRVRGQPQHF. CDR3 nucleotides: TGTGCCAGCCAGGACAGGGTAAGAGGGCAGCCCCAGCATTTT.

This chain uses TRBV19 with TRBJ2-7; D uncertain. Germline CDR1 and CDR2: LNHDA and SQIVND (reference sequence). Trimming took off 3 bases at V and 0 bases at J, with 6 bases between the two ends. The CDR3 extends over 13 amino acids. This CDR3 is CASSITASYEQYF. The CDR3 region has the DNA TGTGCCAGTAGTATTACTGCCTCCTACGAGCAGTACTTC. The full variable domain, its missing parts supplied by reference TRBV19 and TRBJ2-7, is DGGITQSPKYLFRKEGQNVTLSCEQNLNHDAMYWYRQDPGQGLRLIYYSQIVNDFQKGDIAEGYSVSREKKESFPLTVTSAQKNPTAFYLCASSITASYEQYFGPGTRLTVT.